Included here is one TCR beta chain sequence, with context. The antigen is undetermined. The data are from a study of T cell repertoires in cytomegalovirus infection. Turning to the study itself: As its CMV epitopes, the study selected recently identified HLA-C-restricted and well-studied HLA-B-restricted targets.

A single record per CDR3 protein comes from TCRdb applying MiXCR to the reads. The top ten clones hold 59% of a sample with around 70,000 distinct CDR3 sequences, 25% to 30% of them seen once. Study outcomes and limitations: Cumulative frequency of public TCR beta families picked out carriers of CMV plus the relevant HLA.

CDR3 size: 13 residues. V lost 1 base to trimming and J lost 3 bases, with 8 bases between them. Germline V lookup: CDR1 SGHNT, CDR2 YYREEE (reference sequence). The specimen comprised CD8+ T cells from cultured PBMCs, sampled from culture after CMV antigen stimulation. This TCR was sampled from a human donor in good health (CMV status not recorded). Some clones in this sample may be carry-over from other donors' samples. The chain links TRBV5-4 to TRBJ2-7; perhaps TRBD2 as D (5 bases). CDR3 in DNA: TGTGCCAGCAGCTTGTACGGGGTCTACGAGCAGTACTTC. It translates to CASSLYGVYEQYF.